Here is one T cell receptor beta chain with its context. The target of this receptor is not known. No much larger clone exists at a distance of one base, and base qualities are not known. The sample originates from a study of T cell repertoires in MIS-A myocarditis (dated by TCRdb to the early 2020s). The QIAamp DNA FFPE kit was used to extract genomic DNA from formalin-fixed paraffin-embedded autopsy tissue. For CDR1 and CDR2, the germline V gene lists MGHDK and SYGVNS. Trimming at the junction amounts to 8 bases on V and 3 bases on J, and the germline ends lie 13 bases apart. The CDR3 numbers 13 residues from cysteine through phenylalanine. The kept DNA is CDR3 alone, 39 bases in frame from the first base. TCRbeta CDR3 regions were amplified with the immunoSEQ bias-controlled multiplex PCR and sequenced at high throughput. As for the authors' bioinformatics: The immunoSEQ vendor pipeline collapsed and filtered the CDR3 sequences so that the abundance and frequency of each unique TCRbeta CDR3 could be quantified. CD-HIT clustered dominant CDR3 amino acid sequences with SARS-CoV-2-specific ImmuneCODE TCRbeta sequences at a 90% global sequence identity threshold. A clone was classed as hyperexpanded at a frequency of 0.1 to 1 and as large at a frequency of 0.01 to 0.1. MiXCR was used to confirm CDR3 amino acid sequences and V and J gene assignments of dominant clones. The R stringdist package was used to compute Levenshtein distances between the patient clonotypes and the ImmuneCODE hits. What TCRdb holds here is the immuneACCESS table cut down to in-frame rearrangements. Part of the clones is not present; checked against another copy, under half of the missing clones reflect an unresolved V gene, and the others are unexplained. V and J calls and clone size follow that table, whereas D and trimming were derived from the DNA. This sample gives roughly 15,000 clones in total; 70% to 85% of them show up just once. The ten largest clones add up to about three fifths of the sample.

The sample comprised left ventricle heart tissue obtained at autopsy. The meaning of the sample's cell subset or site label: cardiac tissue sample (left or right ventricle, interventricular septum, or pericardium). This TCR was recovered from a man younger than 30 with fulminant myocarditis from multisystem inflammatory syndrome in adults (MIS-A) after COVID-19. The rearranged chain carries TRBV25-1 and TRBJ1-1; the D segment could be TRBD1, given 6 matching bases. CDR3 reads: CASRRGLYTEAFF. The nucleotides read TGTGCCAGCCGTCGGGGGCTTTACACTGAAGCTTTCTTT.